Listed below are T cell receptor beta chains from one sample, sequenced in a study of identical twins. TCRdb re-called the 5' RACE reads with MiXCR, one entry per CDR3 protein. The profile shows about 550,000 distinct CDR3 sequences, about a fifth of them singletons. These data also formed part of another study, on yellow fever vaccine responses in identical twins.

Sequencing used CD4+ T cells sorted from blood. The receptors stem from a young woman in good health. Each CDR3 is given with its conserved first and last residue. Only some rows state a clone size, as once, few, many or a class for expanded clones.

size | V | CDR3
many | TRBV7-9 | CASSSDRARPGNTIYF
few | TRBV5-6 | CASSFSGTGITAGTEAFF
- | TRBV12-3/TRBV12-4 | CASSLNVGELFF
- | TRBV27 | CASSPFPGFGSEAFF
- | TRBV20-1 | CSARDSQGVAGELFF
many | TRBV10-3 | CAISLSGGTLQETQYF
few | TRBV29-1 | CSVEELAADTQYF
- | TRBV5-1 | CASSLNGNTRADTQYF
many | TRBV29-1 | CSVEGRGDGDYGYTF
- | TRBV24-1 | CATSDFGTSGSLDTQYF
- | TRBV20-1 | CSASLGGRTGELFF
- | TRBV4-2 | CASSQDWTHQPQHF
- | TRBV4-2 | CASSPDRAEQFF
- | TRBV4-2 | CASSETGTRTGEAFF
few | TRBV7-8 | CASSPSGISASNTGELFF
- | TRBV9 | CASSFIMTSGRDEQFF
few | TRBV14 | CASSQYRGNSPLHF
few | TRBV4-1 | CASSQTGTGPNSPLHF
- | TRBV27 | CASSPKTSGRWELAKNIQYF
few | TRBV7-2 | CASSLGTNSNQPQHF
many | TRBV5-1 | CASSHVTSGSFYEQYF
- | TRBV3-1 | CASSQELAGATQYF
few | TRBV12-3/TRBV12-4 | CASSRGQTSSYNSPLHF
few | TRBV7-2 | CASSSGTGVEKLFF
- | TRBV7-6 | CASSLAPQGPDTQYF
- | TRBV6-2/TRBV6-3 | CASSRRGGADTEAFF
- | TRBV14 | CASSPIGGISIQYF
- | TRBV24-1 | CATSDLTSGSRDEQFF
- | TRBV18 | CATPGTSNTGELFF
- | TRBV7-9 | CASSTPRYSYNEQFF
- | TRBV20-1 | CSAPGGETQYF
few | TRBV20-1 | CSAFSATQETQYF
- | TRBV4-1 | CASSQGRQGVYEQYF
- | TRBV5-1 | CASSLGGTGGNEQYF
few | TRBV15 | CATSRQLSDTQYF
- | TRBV29-1 | CSVVRVMNTEAFF
few | TRBV7-3 | CASSLTDRASGSRTEAFF
few | TRBV10-3 | CAISGPSDSGELFF
- | TRBV5-6 | CASSLVGGRQPQHF
few | TRBV7-3 | CASSNLNEQFF
- | TRBV27 | CASRGGVFTEAFF
few | TRBV7-9 | CASSLVGTGFTDTQYF
few | TRBV7-9 | CASSLLDSSYGYTF
- | TRBV5-1 | CASSTPGKENSPLHF
- | TRBV7-8 | CASSLAITSGSRDEQFF
few | TRBV7-2 | CGSSRVGTGELFF